The next 15 T cell receptor beta chains were all read from a single sample in a study of blood T cell repertoires in COVID-19. Using immunoSEQ multiplex PCR, the repertoire was profiled, and TCRdb retains in-frame clones only, with some absent. The sample includes under 150,000 clones, 60% to 80% seen only once; the top ten take about 8.7%. The sequenced sample consisted of peripheral blood. All receptors come from a man aged 50 or older with active or convalescent COVID-19.

This clone was found once. The chain is built from TRBV27 and TRBJ2-2, with D maybe TRBD2 (5 bases). Germline CDR1 reads MNHEY; CDR2 reads SMNVEV (reference sequence). This CDR3 region has 17 residues. V was clipped by 2 bases and J by 0 bases, with 13 bases between them. The DNA of the CDR3 is TGTGCCAGCAGTTTACTAGTGACTACCCCGAACACCGGGGAGCTGTTTTTT. It is translated as CASSLLVTTPNTGELFF.

The J gene is TRBJ1-2, the V gene TRBV30; TRBD1 matches 7 bases. The CDR3 totals 14 residues. Germline V gene lookup returns CDR1 GTSNPN and CDR2 SVGIG (reference sequence). V dropped 2 bases and J dropped 2; count of bases not matched to a gene: 5. The CDR3 DNA follows: TGTGCCTGGAGTCGAGGGGGCAAGAACTATGGCTACACCTTC. Translated, it gives CAWSRGGKNYGYTF. The full variable domain, completed using reference TRBV30 and TRBJ1-2, is SQTIHQWPATLVQPVGSPLSLECTVEGTSNPNLYWYRQAAGRGLQLLFYSVGIGQISSEVPQNLSASRPQDRQFILSSKKLLLSDSGFYLCAWSRGGKNYGYTFGSGTRLTVV.

The V gene is TRBV28, the J gene TRBJ2-1; 10 bases map to TRBD1. Unmatched junction bases numbered 13, after V lost 6 bases and J lost 5 bases. The CDR3 runs to 17 residues. The germline V gene has CDR1 MDHEN and CDR2 SYDVKM. The CDR3 DNA sequence: TGTGCCAGCAGCTTGACAGGGGGCTGGGATAGCGACAATGAGCAGTTCTTC. This translates into CASSLTGGWDSDNEQFF.

The chain is built from TRBV5-1 and TRBJ2-5, with D possibly TRBD2 on 5 matching bases. Trimming took 0 bases from V and 5 from J, leaving 11 bases between them. The V gene's germline CDR1 is SGHRS and CDR2 YFSETQ. CDR3 size: 14 residues. The CDR3, as DNA: TGCGCCAGCAGCTTGGAGGGAGTGGGGGAGACCCAGTACTTC. Amino acid sequence: CASSLEGVGETQYF. The variable domain in full, completed from reference TRBV5-1 and TRBJ2-5, reads KAGVTQTPRYLIKTRGQQVTLSCSPISGHRSVSWYQQTPGQGLQFLFEYFSETQRNKGNFPGRFSGRQFSNSRSEMNVSTLELGDSALYLCASSLEGVGETQYFGPGTRLLVL.

V usage is TRBV7-8 and J usage is TRBJ2-7, with 9 bases lining up with TRBD2. Germline CDR1 is SGHVS and CDR2 is FQNEAQ. The CDR3 is made up of 15 amino acids. The ends lost 3 bases at V and 5 bases at J; junction bases unmatched: 8. The CDR3 sequence: CASSFGREGHDEQYF. The CDR3, as DNA: TGTGCCAGCAGCTTCGGGCGGGAGGGCCACGACGAGCAGTACTTC.

This chain joins TRBV27 and TRBJ1-2; the D gene is possibly TRBD1 (5 bases). The V end was cut by 0 bases, the J end by 5 bases, with 13 bases between. The V gene's germline CDR1 is MNHEY and CDR2 SMNVEV (reference sequence). The CDR3 runs to 15 residues. The DNA for the CDR3 is TGTGCCAGCAGTTTATCCCGGGCGCAGGGATATGGCTACACCTTC. Translating it yields CASSLSRAQGYGYTF.

The rearrangement joins TRBV7-3 to TRBJ2-2, with 7 positions matching TRBD2. V gave up 7 bases and J gave up 5 bases; unmatched junction bases: 10. The CDR3 totals 15 residues. The germline V gene has CDR1 SGHTA and CDR2 FQGTGA. The CDR3 here is CASTRQAGGTGELFF. The DNA of the CDR3 is TGTGCCAGCACGAGGCAGGCCGGGGGGACCGGGGAGCTGTTTTTT. Looking up the rest from reference TRBV7-3 and TRBJ2-2 gives the full variable domain: GAGVSQTPSNKVTEKGKYVELRCDPISGHTALYWYRQSLGQGPEFLIYFQGTGAADDSGLPNDRFFAVRPEGSVSTLKIQRTERGDSAVYLCASTRQAGGTGELFFGEGSRLTVL.

The CDR3, as DNA: TGTGCCAGTAGTACGACAGGGGTGGCCGGGGAGCAGTTCTTC. It yields the protein CASSTTGVAGEQFF. The chain carries TRBV19 and TRBJ2-1, with TRBD1 matching over 8 bases. Germline V lookup: CDR1 LNHDA, CDR2 SQIVND (reference sequence). J gave up 10 bases and V 4 bases, and 9 bases lay outside the gene matches. CDR3 size: 14 residues.

This clone was seen a few times. The rearrangement links TRBV12-3 or TRBV12-4 to TRBJ2-1; D unclear. Trimming shortened V by 3 bases and J by 7 bases, and 10 bases separated the two germline ends. This CDR3 has 13 amino acids. This chain's CDR3 is CASSLNRWNEQFF. CDR3 bases: TGTGCCAGCAGTTTGAATCGGTGGAATGAGCAGTTCTTC.

This rearrangement joins TRBV7-3 to TRBJ2-1, with 8 nucleotides matching TRBD2. V was pared by 5 bases and J by 5 bases, with 8 bases of the junction left unmatched. CDR1 and CDR2 from the germline V gene are SGHTA and FQGTGA. This CDR3 has 15 amino acids. The CDR3 bases are TGTGCCAGCAGCCCCCGGTTAGCGGGGAACAATGAGCAGTTCTTC. The encoded protein is CASSPRLAGNNEQFF.

This rearrangement joins TRBV24-1 to TRBJ2-2; TRBD1 matches at 7 bases. CDR1 and CDR2 from the germline V gene are KGHDR and SFDVKD. V lost 8 bases and J lost 7; bases outside the gene matches: 9. CDR3 length: 14 amino acids. The CDR3 DNA reads as TGTGCCACCACCGAGACAGGGCTAAGCGGGGAGCTGTTTTTT. Residues: CATTETGLSGELFF.

The chain has TRBV11-3 and TRBJ2-7; a possible D gene is TRBD1 (5 bases). The V end was cut by 5 bases, the J end by 3 bases, with 11 bases between. Germline CDR1 and CDR2: SGHNT and YENEEA. The length of the CDR3 is 13 residues. CDR3 region: CASSAGQGYEQYF. The CDR3 DNA is TGTGCCAGCAGCGCCGGGCAGGGCTACGAGCAGTACTTC.

The sample holds a few counts of this clone. The chain recombines TRBV5-1 with TRBJ1-2; D might be TRBD1 (6 bases). The CDR3 is 14 residues long. Trimming stripped 4 bases from V and 1 base from J, with 11 bases between. Germline V CDR1 and CDR2: SGHRS, YFSETQ. The CDR3 coding sequence is TGCGCCAGCAGCACGACACAGGGTAACTATGGCTACACCTTC. It is translated as CASSTTQGNYGYTF. Based on the CDR3 plus reference TRBV5-1 and TRBJ1-2, the full variable domain is KAGVTQTPRYLIKTRGQQVTLSCSPISGHRSVSWYQQTPGQGLQFLFEYFSETQRNKGNFPGRFSGRQFSNSRSEMNVSTLELGDSALYLCASSTTQGNYGYTFGSGTRLTVV.

This clone has a single count. The rearrangement joins TRBV25-1 to TRBJ2-7, with a tentative D call TRBD2 (5 bases). The germline V gene encodes CDR1 MGHDK and CDR2 SYGVNS. The CDR3 has 15 residues. Trimming took 3 bases from V and 0 from J, leaving 12 bases between them. CDR3 sequence (DNA): TGTGCCAGCAGTGAGCGAAGCGGTAGCTCCTACGAGCAGTACTTC. This sequence encodes CASSERSGSSYEQYF.

The genes are TRBV7-8 and TRBJ2-7, with 7 bases fitting TRBD2. With V trimmed by 3 bases and J by 1 base, 3 bases remained unmatched. In germline, CDR1 is SGHVS, CDR2 FQNEAQ. The CDR3 loop spans 14 amino acids. The CDR3 DNA sequence: TGTGCCAGCAGCTTTTTGGGGGGGTCCTACGAGCAGTACTTC. Its translation: CASSFLGGSYEQYF.